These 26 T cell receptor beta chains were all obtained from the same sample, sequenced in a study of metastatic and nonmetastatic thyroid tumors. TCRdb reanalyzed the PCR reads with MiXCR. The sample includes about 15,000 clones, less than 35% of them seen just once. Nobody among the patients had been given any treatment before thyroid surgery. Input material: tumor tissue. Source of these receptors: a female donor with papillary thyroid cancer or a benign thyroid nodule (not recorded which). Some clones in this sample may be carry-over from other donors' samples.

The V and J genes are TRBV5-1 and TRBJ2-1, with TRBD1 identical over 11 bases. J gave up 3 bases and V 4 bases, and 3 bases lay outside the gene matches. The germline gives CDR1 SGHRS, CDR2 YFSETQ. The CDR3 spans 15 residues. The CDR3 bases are TGCGCCAGCAGCCTCGGGACAGGGGGCTACAATGAGCAGTTCTTC. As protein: CASSLGTGGYNEQFF.

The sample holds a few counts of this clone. CDR3 in DNA: TGTGCCAGTAGTTTGGCCGGGACTAGTTCCTACGAGCAGTACTTC. Its translation is CASSLAGTSSYEQYF. J is TRBJ2-7 and V is TRBV19; 8 bases align to TRBD2. Losses at the gene ends were 5 bases for V and 1 base for J; bases not matched to a gene: 7. CDR3 length: 15 residues. Germline V gene sequence: CDR1 LNHDA, CDR2 SQIVND (reference sequence). The full variable domain, in which reference TRBV19 and TRBJ2-7 provide the parts outside the CDR3, is DGGITQSPKYLFRKEGQNVTLSCEQNLNHDAMYWYRQDPGQGLRLIYYSQIVNDFQKGDIAEGYSVSREKKESFPLTVTSAQKNPTAFYLCASSLAGTSSYEQYFGPGTRLTVT.

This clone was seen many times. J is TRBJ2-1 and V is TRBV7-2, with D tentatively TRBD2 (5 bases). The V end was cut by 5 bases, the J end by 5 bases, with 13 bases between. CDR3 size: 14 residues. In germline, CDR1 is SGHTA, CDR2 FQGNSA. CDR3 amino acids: CASSLLTRNNEQFF. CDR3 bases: TGTGCCAGCAGCCTTCTTACTAGAAACAATGAGCAGTTCTTC.

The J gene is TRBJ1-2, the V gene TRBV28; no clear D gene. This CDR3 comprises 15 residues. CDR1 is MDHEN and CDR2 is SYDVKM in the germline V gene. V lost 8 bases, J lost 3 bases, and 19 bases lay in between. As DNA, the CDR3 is TGTGCCAGCCTATTCTCCTCCAGGAGGGACTATGGCTACACCTTC. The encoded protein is CASLFSSRRDYGYTF.

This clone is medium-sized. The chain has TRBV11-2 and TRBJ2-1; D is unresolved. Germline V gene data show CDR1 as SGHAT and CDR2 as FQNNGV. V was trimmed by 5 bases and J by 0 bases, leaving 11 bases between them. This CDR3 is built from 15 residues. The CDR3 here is CASSRTESSYNEQFF. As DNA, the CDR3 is TGTGCCAGCAGCCGGACGGAGAGCTCCTACAATGAGCAGTTCTTC.

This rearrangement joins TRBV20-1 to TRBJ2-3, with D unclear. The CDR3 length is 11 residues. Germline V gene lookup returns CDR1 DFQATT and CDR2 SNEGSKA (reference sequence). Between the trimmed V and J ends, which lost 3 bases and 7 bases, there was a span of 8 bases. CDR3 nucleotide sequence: TGCAGTGCTAGGGGTCCGTATACGCAGTATTTT. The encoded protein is CSARGPYTQYF.

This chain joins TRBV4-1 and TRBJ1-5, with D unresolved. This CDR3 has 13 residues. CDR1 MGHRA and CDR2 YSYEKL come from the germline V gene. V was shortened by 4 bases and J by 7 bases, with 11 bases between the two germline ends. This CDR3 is CASSRVYSQPQHF. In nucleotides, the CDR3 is TGCGCCAGCAGCCGTGTTTACTCGCAGCCCCAGCATTTT.

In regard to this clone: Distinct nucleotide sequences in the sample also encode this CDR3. The CDR3 region has the DNA TGTGCCAGCACTAAAGGTGCGGGAAGGGAGGGGGAGCAGTTCTTC. Translating gives CASTKGAGREGEQFF. The chain couples TRBV7-6 to TRBJ2-1; 7 bases agree with TRBD2. Trimming cost V 7 bases and J 10 bases; bases outside gene matches: 16. There are 15 residues in the CDR3. Germline-derived CDR1 and CDR2 are SGHVS and FNYEAQ.

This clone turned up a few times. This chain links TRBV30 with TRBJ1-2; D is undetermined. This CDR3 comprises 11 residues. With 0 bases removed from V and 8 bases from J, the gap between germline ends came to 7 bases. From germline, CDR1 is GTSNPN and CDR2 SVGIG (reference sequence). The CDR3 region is CAWSVRGGYTF. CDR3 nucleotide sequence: TGTGCCTGGAGTGTACGAGGAGGCTACACCTTC.

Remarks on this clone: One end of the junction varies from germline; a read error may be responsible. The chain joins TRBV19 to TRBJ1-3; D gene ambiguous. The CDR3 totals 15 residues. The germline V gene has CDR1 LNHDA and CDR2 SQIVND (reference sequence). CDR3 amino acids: CASSISSSGENNIYF. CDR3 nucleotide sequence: TGTGCCAGTAGTATATCTAGCTCGGGCGAGAACAACATATATTTT.

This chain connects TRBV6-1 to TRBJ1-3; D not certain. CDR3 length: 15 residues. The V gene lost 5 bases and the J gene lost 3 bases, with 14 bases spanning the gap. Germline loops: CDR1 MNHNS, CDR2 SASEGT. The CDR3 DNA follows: TGTGCCAGCAGTTCACAGACTGGGCATGGAAACACCATATATTTT. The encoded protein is CASSSQTGHGNTIYF.

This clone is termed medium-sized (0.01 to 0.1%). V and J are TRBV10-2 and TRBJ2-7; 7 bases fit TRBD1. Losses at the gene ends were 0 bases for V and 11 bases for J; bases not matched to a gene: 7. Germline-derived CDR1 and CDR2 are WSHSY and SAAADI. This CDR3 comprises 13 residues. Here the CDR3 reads CASSESYQGQKYF. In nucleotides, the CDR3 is TGCGCCAGCAGTGAGTCTTACCAGGGACAGAAGTACTTC.

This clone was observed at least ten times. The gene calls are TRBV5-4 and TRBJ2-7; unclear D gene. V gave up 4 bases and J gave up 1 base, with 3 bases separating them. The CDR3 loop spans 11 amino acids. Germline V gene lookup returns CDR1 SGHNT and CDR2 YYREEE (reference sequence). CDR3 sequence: CASSNSYEQYF. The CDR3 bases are TGTGCCAGCAGCAATTCCTACGAGCAGTACTTC.

The CDR3 spells CAWRKGGLYEQYF. The CDR3, as DNA: TGTGCCTGGAGGAAGGGGGGCCTTTACGAGCAGTACTTC. This rearrangement joins TRBV30 to TRBJ2-7; D assignment may be TRBD1 or TRBD2 (6 bases each). This CDR3 spans 13 amino acids. V was shortened by 3 bases and J by 4 bases, with 13 bases between the two germline ends. The germline V gene has CDR1 GTSNPN and CDR2 SVGIG (reference sequence).

CDR3 amino acids: CASSASPLMDSNNEKLFF. The CDR3 coding sequence is TGTGCCAGCAGCGCTTCGCCCCTCATGGACAGCAATAATGAAAAACTGTTTTTT. The gene calls are TRBV9 and TRBJ1-4; the D gene is possibly TRBD1 (6 bases). V was clipped by 3 bases and J by 4 bases, with 22 bases between them. Germline CDR1 reads SGDLS; CDR2 reads YYNGEE. This CDR3 region has 18 residues.

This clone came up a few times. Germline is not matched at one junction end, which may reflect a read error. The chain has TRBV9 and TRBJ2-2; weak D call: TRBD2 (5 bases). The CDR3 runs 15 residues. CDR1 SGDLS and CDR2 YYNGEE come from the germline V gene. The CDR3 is CASSVEVGRTGELFF. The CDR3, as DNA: TGTGCCAGCAGCGTTGAGGTAGGGCGTACCGGGGAGCTGTTCTTT.

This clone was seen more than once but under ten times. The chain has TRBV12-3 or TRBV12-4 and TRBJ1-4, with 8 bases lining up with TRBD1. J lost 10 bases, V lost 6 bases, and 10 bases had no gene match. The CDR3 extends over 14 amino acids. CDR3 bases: TGTGCCAGCAGCACAGCAGGGGGCGGGAGAAAACTGTTTTTT. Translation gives CASSTAGGGRKLFF.

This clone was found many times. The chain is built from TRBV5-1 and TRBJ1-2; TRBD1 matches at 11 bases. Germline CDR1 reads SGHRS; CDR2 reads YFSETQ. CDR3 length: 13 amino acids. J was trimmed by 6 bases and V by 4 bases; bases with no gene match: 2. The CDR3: CASSRGQGDGYTF. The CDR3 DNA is TGCGCCAGCAGCAGGGGACAGGGGGATGGCTACACCTTC.

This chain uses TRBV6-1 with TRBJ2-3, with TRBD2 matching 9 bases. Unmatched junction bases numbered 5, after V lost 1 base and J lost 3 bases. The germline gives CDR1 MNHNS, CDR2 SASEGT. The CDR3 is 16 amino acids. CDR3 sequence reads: CASSEDGGGATDTQYF. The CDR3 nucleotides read TGTGCCAGCAGTGAAGATGGCGGGGGGGCGACAGATACGCAGTATTTT.

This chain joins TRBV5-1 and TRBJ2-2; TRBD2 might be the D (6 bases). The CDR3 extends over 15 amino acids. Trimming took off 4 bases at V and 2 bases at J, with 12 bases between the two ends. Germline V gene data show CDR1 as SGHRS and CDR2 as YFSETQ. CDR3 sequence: CASSLAGSNTGELFF. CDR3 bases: TGCGCCAGCAGCCTGGCCGGGAGCAACACCGGGGAGCTGTTTTTT.

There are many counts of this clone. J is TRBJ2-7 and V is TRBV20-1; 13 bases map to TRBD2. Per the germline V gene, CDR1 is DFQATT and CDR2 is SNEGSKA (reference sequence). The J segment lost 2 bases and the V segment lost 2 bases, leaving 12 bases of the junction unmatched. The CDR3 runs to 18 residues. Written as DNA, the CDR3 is TGCAGTGCTAGACCTTCCGGGACTAGCGGGAAGGGAGCCTACGAGCAGTACTTC. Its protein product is CSARPSGTSGKGAYEQYF.

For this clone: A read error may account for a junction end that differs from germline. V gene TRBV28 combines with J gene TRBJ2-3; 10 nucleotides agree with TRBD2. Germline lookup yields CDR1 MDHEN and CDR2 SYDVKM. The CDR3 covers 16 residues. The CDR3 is CASSITSGMGTDTQYF. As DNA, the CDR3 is TGTGCCAGCAGCATTACTAGCGGGATGGGCACAGATACTCAGTATTTT.

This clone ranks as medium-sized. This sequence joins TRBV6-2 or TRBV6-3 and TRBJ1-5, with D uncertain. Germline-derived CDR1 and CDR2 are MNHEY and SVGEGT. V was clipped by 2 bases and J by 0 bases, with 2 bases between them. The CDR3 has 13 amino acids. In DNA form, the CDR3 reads TGTGCCAGCAGTTACCGTAGCAATCAGCCCCAGCATTTT. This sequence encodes CASSYRSNQPQHF.

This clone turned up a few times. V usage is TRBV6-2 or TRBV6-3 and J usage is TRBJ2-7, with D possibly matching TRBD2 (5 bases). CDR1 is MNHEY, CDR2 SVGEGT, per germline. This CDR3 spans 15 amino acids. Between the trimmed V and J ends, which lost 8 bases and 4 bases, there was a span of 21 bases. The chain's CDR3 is CASEYGRKDFYEQYF. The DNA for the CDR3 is TGTGCCAGCGAGTATGGCAGGAAGGACTTTTACGAGCAGTACTTC.

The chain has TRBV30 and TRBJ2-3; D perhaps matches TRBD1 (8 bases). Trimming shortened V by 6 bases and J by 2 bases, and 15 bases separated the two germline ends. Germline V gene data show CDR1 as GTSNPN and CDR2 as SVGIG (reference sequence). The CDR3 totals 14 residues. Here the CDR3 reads CACRTGRATDTQYF. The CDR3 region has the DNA TGTGCCTGTAGGACAGGGAGGGCCACAGATACGCAGTATTTT.

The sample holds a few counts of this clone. CDR3 residues: CATSALTGREETQYF. The CDR3 bases are TGTGCCACCAGTGCTCTTACAGGGCGGGAAGAGACCCAGTACTTC. This chain connects TRBV24-1 to TRBJ2-5; a weak D match, TRBD1 (6 bases). Trimming took 5 bases from V and 3 from J, leaving 15 bases between them. Looked up from germline, CDR1 is KGHDR and CDR2 is SFDVKD. This CDR3 region has 15 residues.